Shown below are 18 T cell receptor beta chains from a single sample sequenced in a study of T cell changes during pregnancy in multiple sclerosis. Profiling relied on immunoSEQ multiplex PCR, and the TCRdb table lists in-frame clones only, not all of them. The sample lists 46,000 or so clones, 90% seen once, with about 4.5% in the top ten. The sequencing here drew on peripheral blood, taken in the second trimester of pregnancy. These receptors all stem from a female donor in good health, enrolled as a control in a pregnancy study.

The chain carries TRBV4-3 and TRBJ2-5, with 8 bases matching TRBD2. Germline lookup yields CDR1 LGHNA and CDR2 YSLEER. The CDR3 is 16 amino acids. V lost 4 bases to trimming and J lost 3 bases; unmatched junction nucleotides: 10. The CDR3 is CASSLLSGGGEETQYF. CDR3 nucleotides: TGCGCCAGCAGCCTCTTAAGCGGGGGAGGCGAAGAGACCCAGTACTTC.

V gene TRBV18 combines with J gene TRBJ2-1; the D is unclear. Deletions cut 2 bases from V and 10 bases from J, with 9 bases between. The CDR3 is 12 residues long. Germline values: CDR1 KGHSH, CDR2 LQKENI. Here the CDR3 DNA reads TGTGCCAGCTCACCAAGCGTCGAGGAGCAGTTCTTC. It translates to CASSPSVEEQFF.

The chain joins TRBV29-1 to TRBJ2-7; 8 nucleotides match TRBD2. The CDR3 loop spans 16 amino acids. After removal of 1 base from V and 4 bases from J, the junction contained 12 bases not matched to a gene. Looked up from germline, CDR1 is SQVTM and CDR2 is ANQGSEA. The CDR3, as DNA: TGCAGCGTTGAAGTAGATGGGGCGGGGGGCGGATACGAGCAGTACTTC. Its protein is CSVEVDGAGGGYEQYF.

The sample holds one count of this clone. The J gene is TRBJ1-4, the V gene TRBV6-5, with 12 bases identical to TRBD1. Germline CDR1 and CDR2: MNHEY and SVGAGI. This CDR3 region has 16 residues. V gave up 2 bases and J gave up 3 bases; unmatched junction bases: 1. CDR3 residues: CASSYGTGGPNEKLFF. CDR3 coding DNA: TGTGCCAGCAGTTACGGGACAGGGGGCCCTAATGAAAAACTGTTTTTT.

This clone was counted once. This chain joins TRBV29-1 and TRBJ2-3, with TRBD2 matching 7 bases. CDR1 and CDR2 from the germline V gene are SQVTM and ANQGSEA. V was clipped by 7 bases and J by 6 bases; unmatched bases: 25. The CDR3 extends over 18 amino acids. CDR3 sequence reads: CSGRRGGAVAGVGDTQYF. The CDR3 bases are TGCAGCGGTCGACGAGGCGGGGCCGTGGCGGGAGTCGGCGATACGCAGTATTTT.

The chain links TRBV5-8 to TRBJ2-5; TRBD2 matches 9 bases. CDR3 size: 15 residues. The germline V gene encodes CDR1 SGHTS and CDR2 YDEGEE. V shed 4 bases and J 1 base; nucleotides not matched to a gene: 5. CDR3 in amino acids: CASSTGLALQETQYF. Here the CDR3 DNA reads TGTGCCAGCAGCACGGGACTAGCCCTCCAAGAGACCCAGTACTTC.

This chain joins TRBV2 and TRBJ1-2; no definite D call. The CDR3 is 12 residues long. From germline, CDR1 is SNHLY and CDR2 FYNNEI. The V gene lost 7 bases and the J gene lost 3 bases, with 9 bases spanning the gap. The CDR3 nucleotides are TGTGCCAGCACCCAATTAGACTATGGCTACACCTTC. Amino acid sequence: CASTQLDYGYTF.

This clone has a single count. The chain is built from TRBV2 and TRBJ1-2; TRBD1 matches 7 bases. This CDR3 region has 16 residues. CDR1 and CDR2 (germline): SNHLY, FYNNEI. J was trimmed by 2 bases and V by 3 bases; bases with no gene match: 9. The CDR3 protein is CASSDRLRTGNYGYTF. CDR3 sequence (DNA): TGTGCCAGCAGTGATAGATTAAGGACAGGAAACTATGGCTACACCTTC.

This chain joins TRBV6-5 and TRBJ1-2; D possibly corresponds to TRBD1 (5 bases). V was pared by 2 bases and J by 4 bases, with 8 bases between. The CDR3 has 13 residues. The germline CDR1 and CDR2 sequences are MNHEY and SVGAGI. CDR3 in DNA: TGTGCCAGCAGTTACGACAGAATCTATGGCTACACCTTC. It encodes CASSYDRIYGYTF.

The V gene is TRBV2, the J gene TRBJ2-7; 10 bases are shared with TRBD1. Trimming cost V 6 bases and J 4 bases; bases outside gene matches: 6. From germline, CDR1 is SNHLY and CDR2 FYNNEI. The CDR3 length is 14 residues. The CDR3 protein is CASRTGQGTYEQYF. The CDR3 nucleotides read TGTGCCAGCAGAACGGGACAGGGGACGTACGAGCAGTACTTC.

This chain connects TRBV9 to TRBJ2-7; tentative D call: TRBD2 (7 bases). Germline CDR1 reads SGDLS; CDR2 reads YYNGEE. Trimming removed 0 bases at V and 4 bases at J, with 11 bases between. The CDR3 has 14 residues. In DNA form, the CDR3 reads TGTGCCAGCAGCGTAGAGGGGGGGGGATACGAGCAGTACTTC. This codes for CASSVEGGGYEQYF.

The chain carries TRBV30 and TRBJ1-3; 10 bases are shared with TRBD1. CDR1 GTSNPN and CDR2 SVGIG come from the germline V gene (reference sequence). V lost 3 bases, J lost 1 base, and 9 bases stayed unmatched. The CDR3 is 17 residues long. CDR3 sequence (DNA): TGTGCCTGGAGAGCCGGGACAGGGGTTCGTTCTGGAAACACCATATATTTT. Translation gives CAWRAGTGVRSGNTIYF. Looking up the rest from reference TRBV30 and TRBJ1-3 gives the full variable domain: SQTIHQWPATLVQPVGSPLSLECTVEGTSNPNLYWYRQAAGRGLQLLFYSVGIGQISSEVPQNLSASRPQDRQFILSSKKLLLSDSGFYLCAWRAGTGVRSGNTIYFGEGSWLTVV.

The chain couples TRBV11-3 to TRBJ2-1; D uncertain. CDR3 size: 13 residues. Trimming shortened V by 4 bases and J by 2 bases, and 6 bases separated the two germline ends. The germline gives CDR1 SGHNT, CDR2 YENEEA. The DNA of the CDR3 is TGTGCCAGCAGCTCTAACCCCTACAATGAGCAGTTCTTC. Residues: CASSSNPYNEQFF.

The CDR3 loop reads CASSPTSGRGYEQYF. The CDR3, as DNA: TGTGCCAGCAGCCCAACGAGTGGCAGGGGATACGAGCAGTACTTC. V is TRBV7-8 and J is TRBJ2-7; D is perhaps TRBD1 (6 bases). Germline V gives CDR1 SGHVS, CDR2 FQNEAQ. This CDR3 has 15 residues. V was shortened by 5 bases and J by 4 bases, with 18 bases between the two germline ends. Looking up the rest from reference TRBV7-8 and TRBJ2-7 gives the full variable domain: GAGVSQSPRYKVAKRGQDVALRCDPISGHVSLFWYQQALGQGPEFLTYFQNEAQLDKSGLPSDRFFAERPEGSVSTLKIQRTQQEDSAVYLCASSPTSGRGYEQYFGPGTRLTVT.

The CDR3 DNA reads as TGCGCCAGCAGCCCCACTAGCGGGGGGTGGGATACGCAGTATTTT. It specifies CASSPTSGGWDTQYF. The V gene is TRBV10-1, the J gene TRBJ2-3; 12 positions match TRBD2. The CDR3 extends over 15 amino acids. V was clipped by 6 bases and J by 6 bases; unmatched bases: 7. From germline, CDR1 is WNHNN and CDR2 SYGVQD (reference sequence).

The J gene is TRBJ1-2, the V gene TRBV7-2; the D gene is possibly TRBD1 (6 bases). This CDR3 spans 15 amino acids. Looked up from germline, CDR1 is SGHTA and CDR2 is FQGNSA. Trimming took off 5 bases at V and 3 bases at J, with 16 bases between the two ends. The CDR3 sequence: CASSTLYRDDYGYTF. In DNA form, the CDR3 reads TGTGCCAGCAGCACTCTCTACAGGGATGACTATGGCTACACCTTC.

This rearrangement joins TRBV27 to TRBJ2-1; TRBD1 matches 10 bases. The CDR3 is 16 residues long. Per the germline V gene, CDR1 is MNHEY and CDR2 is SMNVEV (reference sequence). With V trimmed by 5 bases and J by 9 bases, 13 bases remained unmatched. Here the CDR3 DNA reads TGTGCCAGCAGTCCCCTTCCCTCGACAGGGGGCTTTGAGCAGTTCTTC. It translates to CASSPLPSTGGFEQFF.

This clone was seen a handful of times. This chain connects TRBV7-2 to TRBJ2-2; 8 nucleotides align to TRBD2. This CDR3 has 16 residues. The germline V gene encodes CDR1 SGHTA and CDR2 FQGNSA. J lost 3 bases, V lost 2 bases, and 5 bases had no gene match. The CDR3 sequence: CASSLPSGGYTGELFF. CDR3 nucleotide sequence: TGTGCCAGCAGCTTACCCAGCGGGGGTTACACCGGGGAGCTGTTTTTT.